This TCR beta chain derives from a study of shared clonotypes between healthy human individuals. The CDR3 runs 15 residues. Germline-derived CDR1 and CDR2 are MGHRA and YSYEKL. Trimming stripped 1 base from V and 6 bases from J, with 13 bases between. 200 ng DNA, approximately 31,000 T cell genomes, went into each sorted-subset replicate PCR. Produced via immunoSEQ multiplex PCR; TCRdb's table is partial and in-frame only. This table has around 2.1 million clones, more than 85% appearing once. Naive-designated CD8 cells lacked CD45RO, were positively enriched for CCR7, and omitted terminally differentiated effector memory CD45RA+ cells.

The receptor's source is a man younger than 35 in good health. Some clones in this sample may be carry-over from other donors' samples. The chain recombines TRBV4-1 with TRBJ1-5; no firm D call. The material sequenced was naive CD8+ T cells from PBMCs. Here the CDR3 reads CASSQVMVSGQPQHF. The CDR3, as DNA: TGCGCCAGCAGCCAAGTAATGGTTTCTGGTCAGCCCCAGCATTTT.